This T cell receptor (beta chain) is drawn from a study of OX40 agonist ivuxolimab in advanced cancers. Study-level information: Patients were dosed with the agonistic anti-OX40 (CD134) antibody ivuxolimab.

For this clone: Sequence at one end of the junction differs from germline and may be a read error.

CDR1 and CDR2 (germline): SGHRS, YFSETQ. The length of the CDR3 is 18 residues. Repertoires were generated with immunoSEQ multiplex PCR, while TCRdb's copy carries only in-frame clones and drops some. The sample gives about 84,000 clones, roughly 84% of which show up once; less than 3% is in the top ten. Sequencing was performed on CD4+ or CD8+ T cells sorted from blood, taken in a trial of the OX40 agonist ivuxolimab. This receptor was identified in an adult with an advanced solid tumor such as melanoma, head and neck, liver or kidney cancer. V is TRBV5-1 and J is TRBJ2-2; possible D gene TRBD2, 5 bases. The CDR3 nucleotides are TGCGCCAGCAGCCTGTCAACGGATGCAGGCGCCGTCACCGGGGAGCTGCTTTTT. Translated: CASSLSTDAGAVTGELLF.